The rows below give T cell receptor beta chains drawn from one sample of a study of blood T cells in healthy people across ages. TCRdb redid the calling of the 5' RACE reads with MiXCR, one entry per CDR3 protein. Among over 1,500,000 distinct CDR3 sequences listed, around 40% were seen once. Sequenced input: blood. Receptors were obtained from a human donor in good health. CDR3s include the opening cysteine and the closing phenylalanine or tryptophan. The order of the fields is D gene, J gene, clone size, V gene, CDR3 protein, CDR3 DNA. The D gene is left open where the match is weak. Size is omitted from some rows. Given values are once, few, many or a class for expanded clones.

D gene: .
J gene: TRBJ1-1
clone size: few
V gene: TRBV4-1
CDR3 protein: CASSPSTSEGAFF
CDR3 DNA: TGCGCCAGCAGCCCCTCCACCTCAGAAGGCGCTTTCTTT

D gene: TRBD2
J gene: TRBJ2-7
clone size: .
V gene: TRBV20-1
CDR3 protein: CSASQNSGGYIYEQYF
CDR3 DNA: TGCAGTGCTAGTCAGAATAGCGGGGGTTATATCTACGAGCAGTACTTC

D gene: .
J gene: TRBJ2-1
clone size: many
V gene: TRBV24-1
CDR3 protein: CATSDIGGAAYNEQFF
CDR3 DNA: TGTGCCACCAGTGACATAGGAGGGGCTGCATACAATGAGCAGTTCTTC

D gene: .
J gene: TRBJ1-2
clone size: few
V gene: TRBV4-3
CDR3 protein: CASSQDVRATNYGYTF
CDR3 DNA: TGCGCCAGCAGCCAAGATGTGCGGGCTACTAACTATGGCTACACCTTC

D gene: TRBD2
J gene: TRBJ2-1
clone size: .
V gene: TRBV7-2
CDR3 protein: CASSLFSGNSGDRQFF
CDR3 DNA: TGTGCCAGCAGCTTATTTTCGGGTAATAGCGGGGACCGGCAGTTCTTC

D gene: .
J gene: TRBJ1-5
clone size: .
V gene: TRBV6-1
CDR3 protein: CASSDPRQPQHF
CDR3 DNA: TGTGCCAGCAGTGACCCCAGACAGCCCCAGCATTTT

D gene: .
J gene: TRBJ2-3
clone size: .
V gene: TRBV29-1
CDR3 protein: CSVEDSGDGTDTQYF
CDR3 DNA: TGCAGCGTTGAAGATTCGGGAGATGGTACAGATACGCAGTATTTT

D gene: .
J gene: TRBJ2-7
clone size: few
V gene: TRBV7-9
CDR3 protein: CASSFPDNSRSYEQYF
CDR3 DNA: TGTGCCAGCAGCTTTCCGGACAACTCAAGATCCTACGAGCAGTACTTC

D gene: .
J gene: TRBJ1-2
clone size: .
V gene: TRBV7-2
CDR3 protein: CASSLDGHGGYTF
CDR3 DNA: TGTGCCAGCAGCTTAGACGGACATGGAGGCTACACCTTC

D gene: .
J gene: TRBJ2-7
clone size: .
V gene: TRBV2
CDR3 protein: CASSELVVETEQYF
CDR3 DNA: TGTGCCAGCAGTGAGCTTGTGGTAGAGACCGAGCAGTACTTC

D gene: TRBD2
J gene: TRBJ2-3
clone size: once
V gene: TRBV10-3
CDR3 protein: CAISLLAGEITDTQYF
CDR3 DNA: TGTGCCATCAGTCTACTAGCGGGGGAGATCACAGATACGCAGTATTTT

D gene: .
J gene: TRBJ2-3
clone size: .
V gene: TRBV16
CDR3 protein: CASSLDRPVTQYF
CDR3 DNA: TGTGCCAGCAGCCTAGACAGGCCGGTTACGCAGTATTTT